This T cell receptor (beta chain) was observed in a study of T cells in Graves' hyperthyroidism and ophthalmopathy (dated by TCRdb to the late 2010s). With regard to the full study: Peripheral blood samples were taken at the time of initial diagnosis, prior to any treatment. TCR Vbeta CDR3 sequencing of roughly 140 peripheral blood samples (roughly 41 ophthalmopathy, 75 to 85 hyperthyroidism and roughly 17 progressor patients) is reported in the paper. The study also compared thyroid tissue and blood T-cell repertoires from more than 5 Graves' hyperthyroidism patients. For training and testing, the 100 or so patients in the discovery cohort were randomly divided in a 7:3 ratio. An independent validation cohort of about 20 hyperthyroidism patients and roughly 16 patients who later progressed to ophthalmopathy tested prospective prediction of ophthalmopathy. A discovery cohort of about a hundred patients, 43 with Graves' ophthalmopathy and 57 with stable Graves' hyperthyroidism, was used to find distinguishing TCR V-J signatures. After sampling, hyperthyroidism patients received methimazole starting at 30 mg daily, and ophthalmopathy patients received high-dose intravenous methylprednisolone.

Hyperthyroidism patients were newly diagnosed, with disease duration under 2 months, and aged 18 to 65 years. Exclusion was applied to patients with uncontrolled infections, other autoimmune diseases, pregnancy or lactation. Diagnoses were established on the basis of clinical symptoms, serum thyroxine and TRAb, thyroid ultrasound, and orbital computed tomography. Blood from progressor patients was drawn when they were first diagnosed with hyperthyroidism, before any ophthalmopathy symptoms appeared. PBMCs were separated from roughly 9.3 ml of fresh peripheral blood using Ficoll-Paque density gradient centrifugation. Progressor patients were first diagnosed with Graves' hyperthyroidism and then developed ophthalmopathy during follow-up. Total RNA was extracted using Trizol reagent, and RNA quality was assessed on an Agilent 2100 Bioanalyzer. The TCR beta CDR3 regions were amplified from the RNA transcripts. The TCR CDR3 was subjected to a first round of RT-PCR using the HTBI primer set and the Qiagen OneStep RT-PCR kit. Libraries were constructed in a second round of multiplex PCR, after which size selection and purification were carried out. Libraries were sequenced paired-end with 100 bp reads on an Illumina HiSeq2000. In the authors' own workflow: SOAPnuke was used to process the raw data, removing reads that contained adapters or uncalled bases, had a mean Phred below 15, or lacked an exact match to the constant primer or identifier. High-quality paired reads were merged with COPE v1.2.5, and unique nucleotide sequences were defined as clonotypes. MiTCR v1.1 was used to align the clonotypes against IMGT TRBV, TRBD and TRBJ reference segments. Analysis was restricted to V-J combinations with a frequency above 0.0001, which covered 99% to 99.2% of repertoires. A TCS score was defined as the ratio between F50 (clonal expansion) and ExV (chaos), using BLOSUM62-based TCRdist between CDR3 peptides within each V-J. Welch's t-statistics and random forest reduced approximately 520 V-J features to about 13, which were used in a naive Bayes classifier (R e1071). Using fastp at Q25 and MiXCR, TCRdb reprocessed the public reads and kept productive beta chains. CDR3 protein duplicates are merged, each entry listing the most common genes and DNA. The V and J calls follow TCRdb's processing rather than the paper's. Recorded for this sample are nearly 600,000 distinct CDR3 sequences; roughly 14% of them occurred a single time. The ten largest clones represent more than 5% of the sample.

There are many counts of this clonotype. This clone's antigen is unknown. The record has no base qualities; no much larger clone is one base away. Study-wide conclusions, independent of this receptor: Sample size was not statistically predetermined, and blinding of investigators to group allocation was not performed. During validation, the model predicted progression to ophthalmopathy a median of around 7 months ahead of onset, with just under 71% sensitivity and almost 75% specificity. Blood samples also contained most of the expanded thyroid clonotypes (frequency above 0.001), which suggests that blood repertoires may reflect thyroid immune responses. A 13 V-J signature model separated ophthalmopathy from stable hyperthyroidism, with about 88% sensitivity and roughly 82% specificity in cross-validation and 80%/75% in testing.

Relative to germline, V is 1 base shorter and J is 8 bases shorter, with 17 bases between their ends. The CDR3, from cysteine to phenylalanine, totals 15 residues. Only the CDR3 part of the read is kept: 45 bases, read in frame from the first base. Sequenced input: blood. The clonotype was recovered from a woman younger than 45 with Graves' hyperthyroidism that later progressed to Graves' ophthalmopathy. Here the chain combines TRBV12-3 or TRBV12-4 and TRBJ1-2, with no confidently assigned D gene. The sequenced DNA: TGTGCCAGCAGTTTAGAAGGGAGCGAACCCATAGGCTACACCTTC. Translated, this is CASSLEGSEPIGYTF.